The 28 T cell receptor beta chains given below trace back to one sample, sequenced in a study of blood T cells in healthy people across ages. Through a sample-barcoded 5' primer and a J-beta primer mix, a second PCR was run for roughly 6 to 12 cycles. TCRdb used MiXCR to reprocess the 5' RACE reads, holding one entry per CDR3 protein. The sample records some 710,000 distinct CDR3 sequences, about 42% being singletons. The sample was blood. These receptors all come from a man older than 75 in good health.

CDR3 loop: CASSFVTGGYNEQFF. DNA of the CDR3: TGTGCCAGCAGCTTCGTAACGGGGGGTTACAATGAGCAGTTCTTC. This chain joins TRBV7-2 and TRBJ2-1; the match to TRBD2 covers 7 bases. This CDR3 comprises 15 residues. V gave up 3 bases and J gave up 4 bases; unmatched junction bases: 6. Germline V CDR1 and CDR2: SGHTA, FQGNSA.

This clonotype was observed a few times. J is TRBJ2-7 and V is TRBV20-1; 9 positions match TRBD2. The CDR3 extends over 15 amino acids. Trimming at V came to 1 base and at J to 4 bases, leaving 8 bases not matched to a gene. Germline CDR1 is DFQATT and CDR2 is SNEGSKA (reference sequence). The CDR3 here is CSARGVVAGVYEQYF. CDR3 nucleotides: TGCAGTGCTAGAGGAGTGGTAGCGGGAGTATACGAGCAGTACTTC.

This clonotype was seen once. CDR3 in amino acids: CASSVRLGAYEQYF. The CDR3 region has the DNA TGTGCCAGCAGCGTAAGGTTGGGGGCCTACGAGCAGTACTTC. This chain connects TRBV9 to TRBJ2-7, with D possibly called TRBD1 or TRBD2 (5 bases each). This CDR3 is built from 14 residues. The germline V gene has CDR1 SGDLS and CDR2 YYNGEE. Trimming pared 1 base from V and 2 bases from J, leaving 10 bases between. The full variable domain, rest sourced from reference TRBV9 and TRBJ2-7, is DSGVTQTPKHLITATGQRVTLRCSPRSGDLSVYWYQQSLDQGLQFLIQYYNGEERAKGNILERFSAQQFPDLHSELNLSSLELGDSALYFCASSVRLGAYEQYFGPGTRLTVT.

The chain has TRBV4-1 and TRBJ1-3; D is perhaps TRBD1 (5 bases). The germline CDR1 and CDR2 sequences are MGHRA and YSYEKL. Trimming shortened V by 0 bases and J by 0 bases, and 12 bases separated the two germline ends. There are 17 residues in the CDR3. The DNA of the CDR3 is TGCGCCAGCAGCCAAGATGGTGCAGGGACCTCTGGAAACACCATATATTTT. It specifies CASSQDGAGTSGNTIYF.

This clonotype was counted between two and nine times. The CDR3 DNA reads TGTGCCAGCACAGGGGGGTACCAGCCCCAGCATTTT. This translates into CASTGGYQPQHF. The chain links TRBV12-3 or TRBV12-4 to TRBJ1-5; 7 nucleotides match TRBD1. CDR3 size: 12 residues. The V gene end was trimmed by 7 bases and the J gene end by 7 bases; junction bases not matched to a gene: 4.

This clonotype has more than one count but fewer than ten. The V and J genes are TRBV5-1 and TRBJ1-1; no reliable D call. V lost 1 base and J lost 1, with 5 bases in between. This CDR3 contains 13 residues. Germline assignment: CDR1 SGHRS and CDR2 YFSETQ. In DNA, the CDR3 is TGCGCCAGCAGCTTGCAGAAGAACACTGAAGCTTTCTTT. Protein sequence: CASSLQKNTEAFF.

J is TRBJ1-1 and V is TRBV5-1; possibly TRBD1 for D (5 bases). The CDR3 spans 15 residues. Trimming took 3 bases from V and 2 from J, leaving 14 bases between them. The germline V gene has CDR1 SGHRS and CDR2 YFSETQ. The CDR3 bases are TGCGCCAGCAGCTCGGGACTTACACTTAACACTGAAGCTTTCTTT. Encoded protein: CASSSGLTLNTEAFF. The variable domain in full, completed from reference TRBV5-1 and TRBJ1-1, reads KAGVTQTPRYLIKTRGQQVTLSCSPISGHRSVSWYQQTPGQGLQFLFEYFSETQRNKGNFPGRFSGRQFSNSRSEMNVSTLELGDSALYLCASSSGLTLNTEAFFGQGTRLTVV.

This clonotype was counted a single time. The J gene is TRBJ2-3, the V gene TRBV29-1, with D unresolved. CDR3 length: 13 residues. The germline V and J ends were trimmed by 4 bases and 1 base, with 9 bases remaining between them. CDR1 is SQVTM, CDR2 ANQGSEA, per germline. The CDR3 coding sequence is TGCAGCGTTGGCACAACAGGCACAGATACGCAGTATTTT. As protein: CSVGTTGTDTQYF.

This clonotype has only a few counts. The chain joins TRBV29-1 to TRBJ2-2; 7 bases line up with TRBD1. The CDR3 extends over 14 amino acids. Germline V gene sequence: CDR1 SQVTM, CDR2 ANQGSEA. V shed 3 bases and J 5 bases; nucleotides not matched to a gene: 6. The CDR3, as DNA: TGCAGCGTTGACGTGACAGGGAAAACCGGGGAGCTGTTTTTT. This encodes CSVDVTGKTGELFF.

The chain is built from TRBV24-1 and TRBJ2-1, with 7 bases fitting TRBD1. Germline CDR1 is KGHDR and CDR2 is SFDVKD. The CDR3 has 13 amino acids. After removal of 8 bases from V and 5 bases from J, the junction contained 5 bases not matched to a gene. The CDR3 is CATTGTVNNEQFF. In nucleotides, the CDR3 is TGTGCCACCACCGGGACAGTAAACAATGAGCAGTTCTTC.

J is TRBJ2-5 and V is TRBV5-1; D ambiguous. V lost 7 bases and J lost 0, with 10 bases in between. Germline CDR1 SGHRS, CDR2 YFSETQ. This CDR3 region has 13 residues. The CDR3 region is CASATEYQETQYF. DNA of the CDR3: TGCGCCAGCGCAACCGAGTACCAAGAGACCCAGTACTTC.

This clonotype was counted between two and nine times. The V call is TRBV12-3 or TRBV12-4, the J call TRBJ2-3, with 7 bases that match TRBD2. This CDR3 is 14 amino acids long. After removal of 5 bases from V and 6 bases from J, the junction contained 8 bases not matched to a gene. The chain's CDR3 is CASSETRLADTQYF. The CDR3 coding sequence is TGTGCCAGCAGTGAGACCCGACTAGCTGATACGCAGTATTTT.

The sample holds many counts of this clonotype. J is TRBJ2-3 and V is TRBV7-9; 11 positions agree with TRBD2. CDR3 length: 16 amino acids. The germline V gene has CDR1 SEHNR and CDR2 FQNEAQ (reference sequence). The junction had 6 bases not matched to a gene; V was cut back by 3 bases and J by 4 bases. Here the CDR3 DNA reads TGTGCCAGCAGCTTCCCAACTAGCGGGAGATCAGATACGCAGTATTTT. Translating gives CASSFPTSGRSDTQYF.

This clonotype was seen repeatedly, ten times or more. The V and J genes are TRBV29-1 and TRBJ1-1; possibly TRBD1 for D (6 bases). The CDR3 length is 14 residues. Germline V lookup: CDR1 SQVTM, CDR2 ANQGSEA. Trimming left V 6 bases short and J 5 bases short, with 19 bases between. The chain's CDR3 is CSVRLTGLRTEAFF. DNA of the CDR3: TGCAGCGTCCGATTAACAGGGTTAAGGACTGAAGCTTTCTTT.

This rearrangement joins TRBV24-1 to TRBJ2-4; weak D call: TRBD1 (6 bases). V was shortened by 6 bases and J by 6 bases, with 17 bases between the two germline ends. Germline loops: CDR1 KGHDR, CDR2 SFDVKD. The CDR3 is made up of 15 amino acids. As DNA, the CDR3 is TGTGCCACCAGTCATGCAGGGGAGTCTGGAAACATTCAGTACTTC. Amino acids: CATSHAGESGNIQYF.

In its sample, this clonotype was seen a few times. The chain combines TRBV29-1 with TRBJ2-7; D remains unclear. V lost 0 bases and J lost 2, with 8 bases in between. This CDR3 comprises 13 residues. The V gene's germline CDR1 is SQVTM and CDR2 ANQGSEA. DNA for the CDR3: TGCAGCGTTGAAGATCGCGAGACCTACGAGCAGTACTTC. Protein product: CSVEDRETYEQYF.

This clonotype was counted only a few times. The chain combines TRBV9 with TRBJ2-3; the match to TRBD2 covers 7 bases. CDR1 SGDLS and CDR2 YYNGEE come from the germline V gene. V dropped 3 bases and J dropped 4; count of bases not matched to a gene: 8. The CDR3 has 15 amino acids. Here the CDR3 DNA reads TGTGCCAGCAGCGGAGCGGGAAATATGGCAGATACGCAGTATTTT. Translation gives CASSGAGNMADTQYF.

Comments on this clonotype: This is likely a read error, given that the CDR3 carries no conserved phenylalanine or tryptophan at its end. V is TRBV28 and J is TRBJ2-4, with 7 bases identical to TRBD1. The J call is doubtful: the DNA matches TRBJ2-5 better. Germline-derived CDR1 and CDR2 are MDHEN and SYDVKM. There are 14 residues in the CDR3. The chain's CDR3 is CASSPQGVGETQYL. In nucleotides, the CDR3 is TGTGCCAGCAGCCCTCAGGGGGTTGGGGAGACCCAGTACTTA.

J is TRBJ2-1 and V is TRBV20-1, with D hard to call. Trimming stripped 5 bases from V and 0 bases from J, with 11 bases between. This CDR3 is 14 amino acids long. The germline V gene has CDR1 DFQATT and CDR2 SNEGSKA (reference sequence). CDR3 protein: CSAALAVSYNEQFF. The CDR3 region has the DNA TGCAGTGCTGCTTTGGCGGTCTCCTACAATGAGCAGTTCTTC.

V gene TRBV25-1 combines with J gene TRBJ1-1; TRBD1 is a possible D gene (6 bases). The CDR3 sequence is 13 residues long. With 7 bases removed from V and 5 bases from J, the gap between germline ends came to 14 bases. The germline V gene has CDR1 MGHDK and CDR2 SYGVNS. The CDR3 nucleotides read TGTGCCAGCAAGGGGGTGGAGTGGACTGAAGCTTTCTTT. Amino acid sequence: CASKGVEWTEAFF.

The rearrangement joins TRBV6-1 to TRBJ2-5; the D gene is possibly TRBD2 (5 bases). The CDR3 is made up of 14 amino acids. Between the trimmed V and J ends, which lost 2 bases and 2 bases, there was a span of 9 bases. Germline CDR1 MNHNS, CDR2 SASEGT. The chain's CDR3 is CASSESPGQETQYF. The DNA of the CDR3 is TGTGCCAGCAGTGAATCCCCGGGGCAAGAGACCCAGTACTTC.

V is TRBV28 and J is TRBJ2-6; the match to TRBD1 covers 7 bases. This CDR3 has 18 residues. Germline V gene lookup returns CDR1 MDHEN and CDR2 SYDVKM. The ends lost 5 bases at V and 0 bases at J; junction bases unmatched: 10. Written as DNA, the CDR3 is TGTGCCAGCAGTCCAGGGGACAGCCACTTCTCTGGGGCCAACGTCCTGACTTTC. As protein: CASSPGDSHFSGANVLTF.

The CDR3 sequence is CASSEKGWTQYF. The CDR3, as DNA: TGTGCCAGCAGTGAAAAGGGTTGGACCCAGTACTTC. This sequence joins TRBV25-1 and TRBJ2-5; D gene unclear. Germline V gene data show CDR1 as MGHDK and CDR2 as SYGVNS. Trimming removed 2 bases from V and 7 bases from J, with 8 bases in between. The CDR3 totals 12 residues.

The J gene is TRBJ2-1, the V gene TRBV7-2, with D possibly called TRBD1 or TRBD2 (7 bases each). The J call may be incorrect, as the DNA end agrees better with TRBJ2-7. Germline V gene sequence: CDR1 SGHTA, CDR2 FQGNSA. This CDR3 is 15 amino acids long. CDR3 sequence reads: CASSLVAGGVYEQYF. The DNA for the CDR3 is TGTGCCAGCAGCTTAGTGGCAGGGGGGGTCTACGAGCAGTACTTC.

This clonotype was counted a few times. This chain uses TRBV20-1 with TRBJ2-1, with D possibly matching TRBD2 (5 bases). CDR1 and CDR2 from the germline V gene are DFQATT and SNEGSKA (reference sequence). This CDR3 region has 14 residues. The V end was cut by 3 bases, the J end by 4 bases, with 13 bases between. In nucleotides, the CDR3 is TGCAGTGCTAGTGTACTAGACTGGTACAATGAGCAGTTCTTC. It translates to CSASVLDWYNEQFF.

This clonotype was detected a few times. V usage is TRBV29-1 and J usage is TRBJ2-7, with D tentatively TRBD1 (5 bases). Trimming pared 5 bases from V and 3 bases from J, leaving 11 bases between. The CDR3 spans 12 residues. CDR1 is SQVTM, CDR2 ANQGSEA, per germline. The CDR3 protein is CSVKKGVYEQYF. Here the CDR3 DNA reads TGCAGCGTTAAGAAAGGGGTCTACGAGCAGTACTTC.

The CDR3 DNA sequence: TGTGCCAGCAGCTTTAACGGGGGAGAGACCCAGTACTTC. It yields the protein CASSFNGGETQYF. The rearrangement uses TRBV7-2 and TRBJ2-5; TRBD2 might be the D (6 bases). The CDR3 loop spans 13 amino acids. V was clipped by 3 bases and J by 4 bases, with 9 bases between them. Germline V gene sequence: CDR1 SGHTA, CDR2 FQGNSA.

J is TRBJ2-5 and V is TRBV12-3 or TRBV12-4, with 8 positions matching TRBD1. J gave up 5 bases and V 4 bases, and 3 bases lay outside the gene matches. This CDR3 region has 13 residues. DNA of the CDR3: TGTGCCAGCAGTTGGCAGGGGGCCGAGACCCAGTACTTC. It translates to CASSWQGAETQYF.